Listed here are 22 T cell receptor beta chains from one sample, sequenced in a study of Tregs in tolerant kidney transplant recipients. Produced via immunoSEQ multiplex PCR; TCRdb's table is partial and in-frame only. Here the sample table reports some 15,000 clones. Related graft donors supplied nonmyeloablative bone marrow transplants, and mixed chimerism was transient. This material consisted of CD4+ T cells from blood (PBMCs), taken 12 months after the transplant. These receptors came from a human patient who received a combined kidney and bone marrow transplant. The graft donor may account for some of the T cells.

Concerning this clone itself: The CDR3 extends 3 residues past the end of the read, so its final part is completed from the germline J gene. The rearrangement links TRBV20-1 to TRBJ2-7, with a weak D call TRBD2 (6 bases). Looked up from germline, CDR1 is DFQATT and CDR2 is SNEGSKA (reference sequence). Trimming left V 3 bases short and J 0 bases short, with 9 bases between. CDR3 size: 13 residues. CDR3 protein: CSASLASSYEQYF. The covered CDR3 bases are TGCAGTGCTAGTCTAGCGTCCTCCTACGAG.

Of note for this clone: The read falls 3 residues short of the CDR3 end, and the missing part is taken from the germline J gene. The J gene is TRBJ2-7, the V gene TRBV11-2; D might be TRBD2 (6 bases). From germline, CDR1 is SGHAT and CDR2 FQNNGV. V was shortened by 4 bases and J by 3 bases, with 16 bases between the two germline ends. The CDR3 has 15 residues. The sequenced part of the CDR3 DNA is TGTGCCAGCAGCTCCTACTCTAGCGTAAACTACGAG. Its translation is CASSSYSSVNYE. The entire CDR3 reads CASSSYSSVNYEQYF.

On this clone itself: The missing CDR3 end, 3 residues past where the read stops, is filled in from the germline J gene. The genes are TRBV7-2 and TRBJ2-7; TRBD2 is a possible D gene (6 bases). Per the germline V gene, CDR1 is SGHTA and CDR2 is FQGNSA. CDR3 length: 13 amino acids. The ends were cut back, 0 bases at V and 6 bases at J, with 9 bases in the middle. The covered CDR3 bases are TGTGCCAGCAGCTTAGCGGGACTCGGCGAG. This encodes CASSLAGLGE. The entire CDR3 is CASSLAGLGEQYF.

This clone is identified as medium-sized from frequency. CDR3 protein: CASSFRSTGELFF. The sequenced part of the CDR3 DNA is TGTGCCAGCAGTTTTAGAAGTACCGGGGAG. The chain carries TRBV28 and TRBJ2-2; D is unclear. The observed sequence ends 3 residues before the CDR3 terminus, with the missing tail filled in from the germline J gene. CDR3 length: 13 residues. From germline, CDR1 is MDHEN and CDR2 SYDVKM. Deletions cut 3 bases from V and 5 bases from J, with 7 bases between. Full variable domain (missing parts from reference TRBV28 and TRBJ2-2): DVKVTQSSRYLVKRTGEKVFLECVQDMDHENMFWYRQDPGLGLRLIYFSYDVKMKEKGDIPEGYSVSREKKERFSLILESASTNQTSMYLCASSFRSTGELFFGEGSRLTVL.

The part of the CDR3 DNA that was read is TGTGCCAGCAGTAACAGGGGCACTGGAAACACC. Protein sequence: CASSNRGTGNT. In full, the CDR3 is CASSNRGTGNTIYF. V gene TRBV2 combines with J gene TRBJ1-3; TRBD1 agrees at 7 bases. The read ends 3 residues before the CDR3 terminus; that terminus is restored from the germline J gene. The V gene end was trimmed by 5 bases and the J gene end by 2 bases; junction bases not matched to a gene: 3. This CDR3 spans 14 amino acids. CDR1 and CDR2 from the germline V gene are SNHLY and FYNNEI.

As to this clone: The read terminates 3 residues before the CDR3 end, so the remaining end is supplied by the germline J gene. The chain has TRBV19 and TRBJ2-2, with a tentative D call TRBD1 (6 bases). Germline values: CDR1 LNHDA, CDR2 SQIVND (reference sequence). Trimming shortened V by 6 bases and J by 1 base, and 9 bases separated the two germline ends. The CDR3 is made up of 14 amino acids. The part of the CDR3 DNA that was read is TGTGCCAGTAGGCCGACAGGGAACACCGGGGAG. Residues: CASRPTGNTGE. The complete CDR3 reads CASRPTGNTGELFF.

Details on this clone: The CDR3 end is not reached by the read, which stops 3 residues before it; the germline J gene fills it in. The V gene is TRBV30, the J gene TRBJ2-7; D is perhaps TRBD2 (6 bases). The CDR3 runs 15 residues. The V end was cut by 0 bases, the J end by 3 bases, with 15 bases between. Per the germline V gene, CDR1 is GTSNPN and CDR2 is SVGIG (reference sequence). CDR3 in amino acids: CAWSVGGTHRYEQYF. The part of the CDR3 DNA that was read is TGTGCCTGGAGTGTTGGGGGGACTCATCGCTACGAG.

About this clone itself: The read ends 3 residues shy of where the CDR3 ends; the end is completed using the germline J gene. The V call is TRBV30, the J call TRBJ1-5, with a weak D call TRBD1 (5 bases). The CDR3 loop spans 13 amino acids. Deletions cut 1 base from V and 4 bases from J, with 8 bases between. Germline V CDR1 and CDR2: GTSNPN, SVGIG (reference sequence). Incomplete CDR3 DNA: TGTGCCTGGAGTGGGCGACAGAATCAGCCC. This sequence encodes CAWSGRQNQP. The whole CDR3 sequence is CAWSGRQNQPQHF.

As for this clone: The read terminates 3 residues before the CDR3 end, so the remaining end is supplied by the germline J gene. V is TRBV4-2 and J is TRBJ1-6, with D perhaps TRBD1 (5 bases). Germline V gene sequence: CDR1 LGHNA, CDR2 YNFKEQ. The V end was cut by 0 bases, the J end by 7 bases, with 7 bases between. CDR3 length: 14 residues. This chain's CDR3 is CASSQDRGNSPLHF. The sequenced CDR3 bases are TGTGCCAGCAGCCAAGATCGGGGGAATTCACCC.

Note on this clone: Germline and junction disagree at one end, which may indicate a read error. The read gets to within 3 residues of the CDR3 end, and the germline J gene fills in the rest. The V gene is TRBV4-2, the J gene TRBJ2-5; TRBD2 might be the D (6 bases). CDR1 is LGHNA and CDR2 is YNFKEQ in the germline V gene. The CDR3 totals 15 residues. The chain's CDR3 is CASSQDLRGGETQYF. Incomplete CDR3 DNA: TGCGCCAGCAGCCAAGATCTTAGGGGAGGAGAGACC.

Details on this clone: The missing CDR3 end, 3 residues past where the read stops, is filled in from the germline J gene. V and J are TRBV2 and TRBJ2-1; 8 bases align to TRBD2. Germline V gene data show CDR1 as SNHLY and CDR2 as FYNNEI. J gave up 4 bases and V 3 bases, and 5 bases lay outside the gene matches. The CDR3 has 15 amino acids. CDR3 DNA (partial): TGTGCCAGCAGTGAGAGCGGGAGTTCTTACAATGAG. It translates to CASSESGSSYNE. The entire CDR3 protein is CASSESGSSYNEQFF.

As regards this clone: The sequence runs out 3 residues before the end of the CDR3; the remainder is reconstructed from the germline J gene. V usage is TRBV9 and J usage is TRBJ2-1; 10 nucleotides agree with TRBD2. Germline CDR1 and CDR2: SGDLS and YYNGEE. Trimming cost V 2 bases and J 8 bases; bases outside gene matches: 4. The CDR3 has 14 amino acids. The CDR3 sequence is CASSVTGTSDEQFF. The DNA read from the CDR3 is TGTGCCAGCAGCGTTACCGGGACTAGCGATGAG.

Of note for this clone: Read data end 3 residues before the CDR3 end; the end is taken from the germline J gene. The chain carries TRBV19 and TRBJ1-3, with D tentatively TRBD1 (6 bases). V gave up 9 bases and J gave up 4 bases, with 16 bases separating them. This CDR3 contains 14 residues. Germline V CDR1 and CDR2: LNHDA, SQIVND (reference sequence). The CDR3 DNA, read in part, is TGTGCCAGCGCCAACACCGGGACAGGAAACACC. Its translation: CASANTGTGNT. The entire CDR3 protein reads CASANTGTGNTIYF.

To note about this clone: The CDR3 extends 3 residues past the end of the read, so its final part is completed from the germline J gene. This chain connects TRBV20-1 to TRBJ1-2; TRBD1 is a possible D gene (5 bases). The V and J ends lost 6 bases and 5 bases respectively, with 7 bases between them. Germline lookup yields CDR1 DFQATT and CDR2 SNEGSKA (reference sequence). The CDR3 totals 10 residues. The CDR3 sequence: CSAQDYGYTF. The CDR3 DNA, read in part, is TGCAGTGCACAGGATTATGGC.

About this clone itself: The read ends 3 residues before the CDR3 terminus; that terminus is restored from the germline J gene. The rearrangement uses TRBV29-1 and TRBJ2-5, with 9 bases that match TRBD1. This CDR3 spans 15 amino acids. Germline V gene sequence: CDR1 SQVTM, CDR2 ANQGSEA. V shed 4 bases and J 4 bases; nucleotides not matched to a gene: 10. The CDR3 DNA, read in part, is TGCAGCGTTGGGGCCGGTGGGACAGGGTCAGAGACC. Amino acids: CSVGAGGTGSET. The whole CDR3 protein reads CSVGAGGTGSETQYF. The full variable domain, rest sourced from reference TRBV29-1 and TRBJ2-5, is SAVISQKPSRDICQRGTSLTIQCQVDSQVTMMFWYRQQPGQSLTLIATANQGSEATYESGFVIDKFPISRPNLTFSTLTVSNMSPEDSSIYLCSVGAGGTGSETQYFGPGTRLLVL.

Note on this clone: The read ends 3 residues early relative to the CDR3; the germline J gene fills the gap. This chain joins TRBV20-1 and TRBJ2-7, with 7 nucleotides matching TRBD1. Germline CDR1 DFQATT, CDR2 SNEGSKA (reference sequence). The CDR3 covers 14 residues. Germline trimming cut 4 bases from V and 2 bases from J; bases unmatched to any gene: 8. The CDR3 bases that were read are TGCAGTGCTATGATGAGGACAGGACCCTACGAG. Protein: CSAMMRTGPYE. The whole CDR3 sequence is CSAMMRTGPYEQYF.

About this clone itself: The read stops 3 residues short of the end of the CDR3; the missing end is completed from the germline J gene. This chain uses TRBV10-3 with TRBJ2-7; 12 nucleotides align to TRBD1. This CDR3 is built from 15 residues. Germline V gene sequence: CDR1 ENHRY, CDR2 SYGVKD. After removal of 3 bases from V and 5 bases from J, the junction contained 5 bases not matched to a gene. The CDR3 spells CAISEPGQGADEQYF. Partial CDR3 DNA: TGTGCCATCAGTGAACCGGGACAGGGGGCTGACGAG.

Of note for this clone: The read finishes 3 residues shy of the CDR3 end, and the germline J gene is used to complete it. This chain uses TRBV20-1 with TRBJ2-5; 8 bases agree with TRBD1. V was clipped by 5 bases and J by 4 bases; unmatched bases: 6. The CDR3 is made up of 13 amino acids. Germline V gene sequence: CDR1 DFQATT, CDR2 SNEGSKA (reference sequence). The DNA read from the CDR3 is TGCAGTGCTGGATGGACAGGGTCAGAGACC. The encoded protein is CSAGWTGSET. The entire CDR3 protein is CSAGWTGSETQYF.

A note on this clone: The read ends 3 residues before the CDR3 terminus; that terminus is restored from the germline J gene. The chain joins TRBV2 to TRBJ1-1, with D hard to call. The CDR3 has 14 amino acids. V was trimmed by 2 bases and J by 4 bases, leaving 11 bases between them. The germline V gene encodes CDR1 SNHLY and CDR2 FYNNEI. The CDR3 region is CASSEQVGGTEAFF. The DNA read from the CDR3 is TGTGCCAGCAGTGAACAGGTTGGTGGCACTGAA.

With regard to this clone: The read comes to an end 3 residues before the CDR3 does, leaving the germline J gene to fill in the end. The V gene is TRBV13, the J gene TRBJ2-7; TRBD1 agrees at 8 bases. The CDR3 spans 17 residues. The trim removed 5 bases at V and 1 base at J, leaving 13 bases unmatched. CDR1 and CDR2 from the germline V gene are PRHDT and FYEKMQ (reference sequence). CDR3 sequence reads: CASSRQRTGRASYEQYF. The sequenced part of the CDR3 DNA is TGTGCCAGCAGCAGACAGAGGACAGGGCGGGCTTCCTACGAG.

With respect to this clone: The CDR3 end lies 3 residues beyond the end of the read and is filled in from the germline J gene. J is TRBJ2-1 and V is TRBV20-1, with 8 nucleotides matching TRBD2. The CDR3 has 16 residues. V lost 2 bases, J lost 4 bases, and 10 bases stayed unmatched. Germline V gives CDR1 DFQATT, CDR2 SNEGSKA (reference sequence). The CDR3 region is CSARRAPAGGYNEQFF. CDR3 DNA, as far as it was read: TGCAGTGCTAGACGGGCGCCGGCGGGGGGTTACAATGAG.

As to this clone: The read finishes 3 residues shy of the CDR3 end, and the germline J gene is used to complete it. V is TRBV19 and J is TRBJ2-7; 9 bases are shared with TRBD1. V lost 5 bases and J lost 6; bases outside the gene matches: 11. This CDR3 has 15 amino acids. The germline V gene encodes CDR1 LNHDA and CDR2 SQIVND (reference sequence). The CDR3 is CASSPRDRATGEQYF. The sequenced CDR3 bases are TGTGCCAGTAGTCCTAGGGACAGGGCTACAGGCGAG. Using reference TRBV19 and TRBJ2-7 for the parts outside the CDR3, the full variable domain is DGGITQSPKYLFRKEGQNVTLSCEQNLNHDAMYWYRQDPGQGLRLIYYSQIVNDFQKGDIAEGYSVSREKKESFPLTVTSAQKNPTAFYLCASSPRDRATGEQYFGPGTRLTVT.